This entry describes one T cell receptor (beta chain). The antigen is undetermined. The donors were part of the validation cohort of roughly 110 subjects. That cohort was separate from the first cohort, which comprised some 670 subjects. These data are taken from a study of cytomegalovirus exposure and HLA in healthy donors. Produced via immunoSEQ multiplex PCR; TCRdb's table is partial and in-frame only. Counted here are around 250,000 clones, roughly 90% occurring once; the ten biggest clones make up 0.3% to 0.4%. Whole-study findings and limits: There were some public TCRs occurring in many donors, but most TCR sequences were rare. The study flagged 150 to 200 TCR beta chains as cytomegalovirus-associated.

The CDR3 has 14 residues. Germline CDR1 and CDR2: SNHLY and FYNNEI. V lost 8 bases and J 8 bases, leaving 18 bases between the germline ends. Sequenced: PBMCs. This receptor was obtained from a woman between 18 and 29 years old in good health and CMV-seronegative. The V and J genes are TRBV2 and TRBJ1-4; weak D call: TRBD1 (6 bases). This CDR3 is CASLAGGAREKLFF. CDR3 DNA sequence: TGTGCCAGCCTTGCTGGGGGCGCGAGGGAAAAACTGTTTTTT.